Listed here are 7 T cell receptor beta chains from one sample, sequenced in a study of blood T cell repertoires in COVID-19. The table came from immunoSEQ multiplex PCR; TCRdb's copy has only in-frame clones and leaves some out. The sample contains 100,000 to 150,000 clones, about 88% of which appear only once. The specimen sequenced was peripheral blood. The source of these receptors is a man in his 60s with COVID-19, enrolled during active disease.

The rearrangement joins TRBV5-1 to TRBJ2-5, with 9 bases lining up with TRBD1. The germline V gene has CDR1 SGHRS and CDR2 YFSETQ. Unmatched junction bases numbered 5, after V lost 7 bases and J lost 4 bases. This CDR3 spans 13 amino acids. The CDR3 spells CASGQGRRETQYF. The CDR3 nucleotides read TGCGCCAGCGGACAGGGGAGAAGAGAGACCCAGTACTTC. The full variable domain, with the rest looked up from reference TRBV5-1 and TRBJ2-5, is KAGVTQTPRYLIKTRGQQVTLSCSPISGHRSVSWYQQTPGQGLQFLFEYFSETQRNKGNFPGRFSGRQFSNSRSEMNVSTLELGDSALYLCASGQGRRETQYFGPGTRLLVL.

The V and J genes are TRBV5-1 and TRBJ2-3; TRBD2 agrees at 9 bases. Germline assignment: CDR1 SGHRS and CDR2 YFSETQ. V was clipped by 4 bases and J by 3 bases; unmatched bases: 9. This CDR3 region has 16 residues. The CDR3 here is CASSIVAGALTDTQYF. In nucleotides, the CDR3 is TGCGCCAGCAGCATCGTAGCGGGAGCGCTGACAGATACGCAGTATTTT.

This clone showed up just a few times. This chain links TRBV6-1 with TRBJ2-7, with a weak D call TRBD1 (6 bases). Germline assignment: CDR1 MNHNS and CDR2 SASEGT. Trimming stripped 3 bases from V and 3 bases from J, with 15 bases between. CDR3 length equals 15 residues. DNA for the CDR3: TGTGCCAGCAGTGAGCTAGACAGGAACATCTACGAGCAGTACTTC. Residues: CASSELDRNIYEQYF.

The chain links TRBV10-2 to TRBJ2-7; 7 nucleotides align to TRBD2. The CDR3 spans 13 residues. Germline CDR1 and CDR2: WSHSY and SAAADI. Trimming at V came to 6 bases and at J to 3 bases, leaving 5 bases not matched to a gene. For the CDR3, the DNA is TGCGCCAGCAGCGGCGGGAGTAACTACGAGCAGTACTTC. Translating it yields CASSGGSNYEQYF.

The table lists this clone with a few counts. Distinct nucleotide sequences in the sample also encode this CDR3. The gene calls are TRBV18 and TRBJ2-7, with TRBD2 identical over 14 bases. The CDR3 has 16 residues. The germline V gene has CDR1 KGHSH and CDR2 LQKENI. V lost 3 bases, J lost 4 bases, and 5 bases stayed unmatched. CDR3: CASSPGTSGRGYEQYF. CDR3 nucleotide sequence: TGTGCCAGCTCACCGGGGACTAGCGGGAGAGGGTACGAGCAGTACTTC.

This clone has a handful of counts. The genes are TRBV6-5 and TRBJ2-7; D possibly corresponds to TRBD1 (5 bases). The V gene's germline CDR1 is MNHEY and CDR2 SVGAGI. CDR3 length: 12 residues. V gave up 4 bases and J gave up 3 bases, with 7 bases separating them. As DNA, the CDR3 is TGTGCCAGCAGTTCCGACAGCTACGAGCAGTACTTC. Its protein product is CASSSDSYEQYF.

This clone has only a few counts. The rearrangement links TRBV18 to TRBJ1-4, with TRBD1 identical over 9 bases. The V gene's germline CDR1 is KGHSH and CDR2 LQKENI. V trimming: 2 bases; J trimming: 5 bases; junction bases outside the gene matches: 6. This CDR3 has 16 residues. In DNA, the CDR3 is TGTGCCAGCTCACCATCGGGGACAGGGTGGAATGAAAAACTGTTTTTT. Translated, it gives CASSPSGTGWNEKLFF.